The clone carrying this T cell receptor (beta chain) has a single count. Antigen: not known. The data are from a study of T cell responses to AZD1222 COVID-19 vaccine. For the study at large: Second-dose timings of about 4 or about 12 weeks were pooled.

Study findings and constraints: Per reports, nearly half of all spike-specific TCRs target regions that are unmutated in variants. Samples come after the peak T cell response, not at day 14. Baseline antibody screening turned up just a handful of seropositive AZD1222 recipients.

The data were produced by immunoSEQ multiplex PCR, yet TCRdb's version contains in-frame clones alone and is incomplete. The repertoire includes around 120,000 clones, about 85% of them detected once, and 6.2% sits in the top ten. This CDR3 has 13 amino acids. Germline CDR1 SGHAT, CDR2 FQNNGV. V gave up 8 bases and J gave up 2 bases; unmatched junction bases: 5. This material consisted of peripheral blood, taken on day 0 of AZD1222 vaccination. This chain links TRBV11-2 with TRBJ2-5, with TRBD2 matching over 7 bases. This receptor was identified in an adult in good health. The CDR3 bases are TGTGCCAGCGAAGCGGGGCTGCAAGAGACCCAGTACTTC. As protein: CASEAGLQETQYF. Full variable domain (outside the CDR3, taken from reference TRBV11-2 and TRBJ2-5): EAGVAQSPRYKIIEKRQSVAFWCNPISGHATLYWYQQILGQGPKLLIQFQNNGVVDDSQLPKDRFSAERLKGVDSTLKIQPAKLEDSAVYLCASEAGLQETQYFGPGTRLLVL.